A single TCR beta chain is shown here with its context. This entry belongs to a study of STAT5B mutations in CD4+ large granular lymphocyte leukemia. TCRdb's table, derived via immunoSEQ multiplex PCR, lists solely in-frame clones and lacks some. The data contain about 21,000 clones, approximately 70% of them singletons. Germline loops: CDR1 GTSNPN, CDR2 SVGIG (reference sequence). The CDR3 contains 13 residues. Trimming removed 2 bases at V and 5 bases at J, with 9 bases between. The chain is built from TRBV30 and TRBJ2-2; no definite D call. This receptor was obtained from a human donor in good health. Sequenced material: CD4+ T cells from blood buffy coats. The chain's CDR3 is CAWSPGPTGELFF. The CDR3, as DNA: TGTGCCTGGAGTCCCGGACCTACCGGGGAGCTGTTTTTT.